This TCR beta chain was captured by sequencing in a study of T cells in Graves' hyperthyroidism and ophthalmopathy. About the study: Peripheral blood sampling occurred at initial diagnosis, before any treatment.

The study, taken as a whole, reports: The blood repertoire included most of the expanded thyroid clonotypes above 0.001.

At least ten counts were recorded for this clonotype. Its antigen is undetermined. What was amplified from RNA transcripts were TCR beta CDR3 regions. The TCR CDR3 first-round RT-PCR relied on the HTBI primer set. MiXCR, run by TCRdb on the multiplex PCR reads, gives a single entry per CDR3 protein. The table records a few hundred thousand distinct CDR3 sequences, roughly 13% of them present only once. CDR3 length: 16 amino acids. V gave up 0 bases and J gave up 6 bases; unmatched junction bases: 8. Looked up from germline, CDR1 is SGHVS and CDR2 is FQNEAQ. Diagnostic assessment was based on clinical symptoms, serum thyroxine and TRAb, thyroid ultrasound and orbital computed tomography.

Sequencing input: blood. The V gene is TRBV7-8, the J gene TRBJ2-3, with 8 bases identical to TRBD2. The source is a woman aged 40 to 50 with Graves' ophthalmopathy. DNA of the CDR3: TGTGCCAGCAGCTTAGCGGATGACGGGGGGGGTGATACGCAGTATTTT. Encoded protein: CASSLADDGGGDTQYF. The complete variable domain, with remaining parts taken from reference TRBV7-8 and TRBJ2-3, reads GAGVSQSPRYKVAKRGQDVALRCDPISGHVSLFWYQQALGQGPEFLTYFQNEAQLDKSGLPSDRFFAERPEGSVSTLKIQRTQQEDSAVYLCASSLADDGGGDTQYFGPGTRLTVL.